What follows is one T cell receptor (beta chain) and its context. The antigen is not known. Libraries were prepared by immunoSEQ multiplex PCR; TCRdb keeps only in-frame clonotypes and omits some of them. The sample carries about 2.1 million clones, approximately 92% recorded once. Naive CD8 cells lacked CD45RO and underwent positive selection for CCR7, leaving out terminally differentiated effector memory CD45RA+ cells. All donors were healthy HIV-negative adults lacking recent acute infections or vaccinations. The data were taken from a study of shared clonotypes between healthy human individuals. Losses at the gene ends were 0 bases for V and 7 bases for J; bases not matched to a gene: 9. The CDR3 has 15 amino acids. The germline gives CDR1 SGHDT, CDR2 YYEEEE. The study, taken as a whole, reports: Across subsets, estimated richness was generally greater for naive than for memory populations. Around 5.4% of naive CD4 clonotypes were common to several donors.

The receptor was isolated from a man in his late teens or twenties in good health. Some clones in this sample may be carry-over from other donors' samples. The sequencing input was naive CD8+ T cells from PBMCs. The V gene is TRBV5-6, the J gene TRBJ2-7, with 8 positions matching TRBD1. This CDR3 reads CASSLVGTGYLEQYF. In DNA, the CDR3 is TGTGCCAGCAGCTTGGTAGGGACAGGCTATCTGGAGCAGTACTTC. The full variable domain, rest sourced from reference TRBV5-6 and TRBJ2-7, is DAGVTQSPTHLIKTRGQQVTLRCSPKSGHDTVSWYQQALGQGPQFIFQYYEEEERQRGNFPDRFSGHQFPNYSSELNVNALLLGDSALYLCASSLVGTGYLEQYFGPGTRLTVT.